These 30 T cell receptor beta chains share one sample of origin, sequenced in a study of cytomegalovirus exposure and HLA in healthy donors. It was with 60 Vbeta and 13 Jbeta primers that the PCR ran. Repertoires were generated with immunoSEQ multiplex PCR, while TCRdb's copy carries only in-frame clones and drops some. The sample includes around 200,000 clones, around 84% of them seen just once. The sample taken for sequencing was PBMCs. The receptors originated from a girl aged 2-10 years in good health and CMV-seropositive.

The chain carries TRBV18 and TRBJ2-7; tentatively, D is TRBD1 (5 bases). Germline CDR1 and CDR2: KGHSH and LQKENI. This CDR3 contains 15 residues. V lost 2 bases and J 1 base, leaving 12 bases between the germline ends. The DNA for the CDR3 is TGTGCCAGCTCACCAAGGAGAAACAGGTCCTACGAGCAGTACTTC. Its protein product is CASSPRRNRSYEQYF.

The CDR3: CASSPVWGYGMNTEAFF. The DNA for the CDR3 is TGTGCCAGCTCACCGGTCTGGGGATACGGGATGAACACTGAAGCTTTCTTT. The V call is TRBV18, the J call TRBJ1-1; D ambiguous. This CDR3 has 17 amino acids. V was clipped by 3 bases and J by 0 bases, with 17 bases between them. Germline assignment: CDR1 KGHSH and CDR2 LQKENI.

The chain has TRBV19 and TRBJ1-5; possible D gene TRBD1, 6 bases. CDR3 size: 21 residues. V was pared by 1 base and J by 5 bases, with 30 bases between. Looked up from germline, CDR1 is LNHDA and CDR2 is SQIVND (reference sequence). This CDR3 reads CASSIGASRGGGKGQYQPQHF. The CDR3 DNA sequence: TGTGCCAGTAGTATAGGAGCGTCCAGAGGGGGGGGGAAGGGGCAATATCAGCCCCAGCATTTT.

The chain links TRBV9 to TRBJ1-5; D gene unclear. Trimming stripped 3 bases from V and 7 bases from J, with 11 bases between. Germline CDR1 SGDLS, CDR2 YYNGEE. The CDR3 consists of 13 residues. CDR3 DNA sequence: TGTGCCAGCAGCGGGTACCTGGGCCAGCCCCAGCATTTT. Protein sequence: CASSGYLGQPQHF.

The CDR3 nucleotides are TGTGCCAGCTTACACTCAAGGCCGGACACCATACAGGCCAACACTGAAGCTTTCTTT. Residues: CASLHSRPDTIQANTEAFF. This chain connects TRBV27 to TRBJ1-1, with TRBD1 as a possible D gene (5 bases). CDR1 and CDR2 from the germline V gene are MNHEY and SMNVEV (reference sequence). CDR3 size: 19 residues. With 8 bases removed from V and 2 bases from J, the gap between germline ends came to 30 bases.

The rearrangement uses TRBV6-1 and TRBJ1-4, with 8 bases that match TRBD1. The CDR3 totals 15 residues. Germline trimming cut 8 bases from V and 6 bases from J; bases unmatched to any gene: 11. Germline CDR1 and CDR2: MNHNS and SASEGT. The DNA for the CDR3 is TGTGCCAGCGCCCCTGACAGGGGTTATGATGAAAAACTGTTTTTT. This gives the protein CASAPDRGYDEKLFF.

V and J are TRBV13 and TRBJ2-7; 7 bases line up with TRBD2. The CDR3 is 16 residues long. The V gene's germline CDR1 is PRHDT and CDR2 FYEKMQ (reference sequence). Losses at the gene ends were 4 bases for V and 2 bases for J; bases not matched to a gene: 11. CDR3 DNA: TGTGCCAGCAGCTCCGAAACCGGACTAGTTCCCTACGAGCAGTACTTC. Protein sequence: CASSSETGLVPYEQYF.

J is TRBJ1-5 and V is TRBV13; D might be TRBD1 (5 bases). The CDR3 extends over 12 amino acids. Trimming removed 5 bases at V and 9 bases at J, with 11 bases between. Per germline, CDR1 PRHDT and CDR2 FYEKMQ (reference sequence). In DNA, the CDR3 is TGTGCCAGCAGCAGGCCCGGGGGGCCCCAGCATTTT. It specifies CASSRPGGPQHF. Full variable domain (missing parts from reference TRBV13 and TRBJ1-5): AAGVIQSPRHLIKEKRETATLKCYPIPRHDTVYWYQQGPGQDPQFLISFYEKMQSDKGSIPDRFSAQQFSDYHSELNMSSLELGDSALYFCASSRPGGPQHFGDGTRLSIL.

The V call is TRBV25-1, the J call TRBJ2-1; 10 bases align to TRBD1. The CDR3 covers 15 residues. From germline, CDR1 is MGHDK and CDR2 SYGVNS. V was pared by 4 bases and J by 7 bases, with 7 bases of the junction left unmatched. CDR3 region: CASSGDRGRINEQFF. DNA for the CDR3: TGTGCCAGCAGTGGCGACAGGGGGCGAATTAATGAGCAGTTCTTC.

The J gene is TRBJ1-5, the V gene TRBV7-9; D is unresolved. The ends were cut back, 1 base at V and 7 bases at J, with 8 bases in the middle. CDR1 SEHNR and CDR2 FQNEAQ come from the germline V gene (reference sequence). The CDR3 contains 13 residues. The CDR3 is CASSLVGRQPQHF. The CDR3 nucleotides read TGTGCCAGCAGCTTAGTTGGGCGCCAGCCCCAGCATTTT.

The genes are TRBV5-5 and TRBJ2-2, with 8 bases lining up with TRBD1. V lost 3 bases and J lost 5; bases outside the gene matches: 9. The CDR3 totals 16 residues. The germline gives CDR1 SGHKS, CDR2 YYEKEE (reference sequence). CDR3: CASSWDQGAWTGELFF. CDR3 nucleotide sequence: TGTGCCAGCAGCTGGGATCAGGGGGCATGGACCGGGGAGCTGTTTTTT.

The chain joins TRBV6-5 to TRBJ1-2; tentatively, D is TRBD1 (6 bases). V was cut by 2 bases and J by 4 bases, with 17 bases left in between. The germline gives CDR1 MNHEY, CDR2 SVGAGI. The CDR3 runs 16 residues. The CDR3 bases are TGTGCCAGCAGTTACCTCCGACAGGCGCGTGCCTATGGCTACACCTTC. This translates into CASSYLRQARAYGYTF.

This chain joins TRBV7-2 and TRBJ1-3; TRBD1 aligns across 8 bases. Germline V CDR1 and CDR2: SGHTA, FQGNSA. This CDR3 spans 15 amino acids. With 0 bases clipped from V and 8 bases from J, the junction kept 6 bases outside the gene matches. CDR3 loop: CASSLARTGLYTIYF. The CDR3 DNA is TGTGCCAGCAGCTTAGCCCGGACAGGGCTATACACCATATATTTT.

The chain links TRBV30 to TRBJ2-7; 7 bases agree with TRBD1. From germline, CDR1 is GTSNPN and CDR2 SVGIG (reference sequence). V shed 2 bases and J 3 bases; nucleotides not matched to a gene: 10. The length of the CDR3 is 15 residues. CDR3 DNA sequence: TGTGCCTGGAGTACCACGACAGGGTACCACTACGAGCAGTACTTC. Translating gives CAWSTTTGYHYEQYF.

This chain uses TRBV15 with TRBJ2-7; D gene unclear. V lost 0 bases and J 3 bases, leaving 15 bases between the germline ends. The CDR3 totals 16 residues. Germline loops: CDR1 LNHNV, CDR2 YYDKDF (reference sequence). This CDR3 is CATSREPTETLYEQYF. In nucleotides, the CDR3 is TGTGCCACCAGCAGAGAGCCCACGGAGACCCTCTACGAGCAGTACTTC.

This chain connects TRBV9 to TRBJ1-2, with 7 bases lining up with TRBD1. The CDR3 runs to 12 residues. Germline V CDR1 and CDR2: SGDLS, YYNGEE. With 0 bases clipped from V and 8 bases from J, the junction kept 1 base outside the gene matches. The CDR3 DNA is TGTGCCAGCAGCGTAGTAGGGGGCGGCTACACCTTC. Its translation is CASSVVGGGYTF.

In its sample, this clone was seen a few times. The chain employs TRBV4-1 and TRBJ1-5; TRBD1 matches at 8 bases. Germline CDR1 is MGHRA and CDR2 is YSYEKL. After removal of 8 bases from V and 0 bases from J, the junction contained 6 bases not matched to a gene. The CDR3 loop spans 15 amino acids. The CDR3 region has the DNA TGCGCCAGCCCCGGGGACAGGAATAGCAATCAGCCCCAGCATTTT. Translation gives CASPGDRNSNQPQHF.

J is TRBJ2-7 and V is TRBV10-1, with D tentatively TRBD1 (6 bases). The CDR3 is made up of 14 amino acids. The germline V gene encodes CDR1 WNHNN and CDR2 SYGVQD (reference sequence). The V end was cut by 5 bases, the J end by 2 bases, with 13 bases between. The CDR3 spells CASSNPGAPYEQYF. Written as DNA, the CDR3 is TGCGCCAGCAGTAACCCAGGGGCTCCCTACGAGCAGTACTTC.

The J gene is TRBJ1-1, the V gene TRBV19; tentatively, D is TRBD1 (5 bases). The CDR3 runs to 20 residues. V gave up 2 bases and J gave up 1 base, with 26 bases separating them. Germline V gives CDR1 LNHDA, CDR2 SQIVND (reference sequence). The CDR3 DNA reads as TGTGCCAGTAGTATACGGAGCCTCGCCGGGGGGGATCTGGGGAACACTGAAGCTTTCTTT. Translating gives CASSIRSLAGGDLGNTEAFF.

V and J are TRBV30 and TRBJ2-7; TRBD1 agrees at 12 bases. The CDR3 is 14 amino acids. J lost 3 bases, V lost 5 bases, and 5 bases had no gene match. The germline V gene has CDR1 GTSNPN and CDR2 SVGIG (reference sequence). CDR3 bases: TGTGCCTGGGGCCGGGACAGGGGGCTCTACGAGCAGTACTTC. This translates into CAWGRDRGLYEQYF.

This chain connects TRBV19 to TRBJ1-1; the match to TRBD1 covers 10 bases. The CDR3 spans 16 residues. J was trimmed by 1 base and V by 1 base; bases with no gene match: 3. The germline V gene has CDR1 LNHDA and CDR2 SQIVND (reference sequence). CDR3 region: CASSIGTGGSNTEAFF. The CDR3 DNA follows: TGTGCCAGTAGTATAGGGACAGGGGGGTCGAACACTGAAGCTTTCTTT.

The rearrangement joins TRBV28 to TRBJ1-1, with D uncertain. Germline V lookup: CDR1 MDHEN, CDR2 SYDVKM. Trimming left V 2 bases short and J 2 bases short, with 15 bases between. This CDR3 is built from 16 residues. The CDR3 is CASSLMGSGENTEAFF. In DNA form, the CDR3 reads TGTGCCAGCAGTTTAATGGGGTCCGGGGAAAACACTGAAGCTTTCTTT.

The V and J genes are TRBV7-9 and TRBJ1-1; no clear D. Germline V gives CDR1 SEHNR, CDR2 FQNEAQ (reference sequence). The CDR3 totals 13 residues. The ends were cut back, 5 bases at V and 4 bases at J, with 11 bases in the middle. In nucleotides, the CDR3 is TGTGCCAGCAGCACCGACCGGGTCACTGAAGCTTTCTTT. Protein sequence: CASSTDRVTEAFF. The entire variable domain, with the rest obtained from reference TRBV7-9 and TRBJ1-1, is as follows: DTGVSQNPRHKITKRGQNVTFRCDPISEHNRLYWYRQTLGQGPEFLTYFQNEAQLEKSRLLSDRFSAERPKGSFSTLEIQRTEQGDSAMYLCASSTDRVTEAFFGQGTRLTVV.

CDR3 coding DNA: TGCGCCAGCAGTCATCCCCTCCTGTGGGAGGGCCGATGTGAGCAGTTCTTC. Protein product: CASSHPLLWEGRCEQFF. The V call is TRBV23-1, the J call TRBJ2-1, with 7 bases that match TRBD2. TRBV23-1 is annotated as an ORF whose role is uncertain. With V trimmed by 3 bases and J by 9 bases, 17 bases remained unmatched. The length of the CDR3 is 17 residues.

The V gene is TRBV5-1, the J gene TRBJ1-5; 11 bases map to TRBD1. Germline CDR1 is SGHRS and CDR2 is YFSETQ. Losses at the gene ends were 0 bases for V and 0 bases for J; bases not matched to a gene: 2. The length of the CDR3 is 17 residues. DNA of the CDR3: TGCGCCAGCAGCTTGGGGACAGGGGGCAGTAGCAATCAGCCCCAGCATTTT. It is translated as CASSLGTGGSSNQPQHF.

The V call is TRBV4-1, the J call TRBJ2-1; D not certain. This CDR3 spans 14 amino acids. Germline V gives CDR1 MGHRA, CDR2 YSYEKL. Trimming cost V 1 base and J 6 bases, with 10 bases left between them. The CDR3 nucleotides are TGCGCCAGCAGCCAAGCCCGCGGAAGCAATGAGCAGTTCTTC. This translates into CASSQARGSNEQFF.

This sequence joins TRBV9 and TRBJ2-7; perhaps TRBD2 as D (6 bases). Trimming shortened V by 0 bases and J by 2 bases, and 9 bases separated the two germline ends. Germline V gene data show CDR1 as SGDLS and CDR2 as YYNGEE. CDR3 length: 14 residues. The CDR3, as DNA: TGTGCCAGCAGCGTAGGGAGGGGTCCCTACGAGCAGTACTTC. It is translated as CASSVGRGPYEQYF.

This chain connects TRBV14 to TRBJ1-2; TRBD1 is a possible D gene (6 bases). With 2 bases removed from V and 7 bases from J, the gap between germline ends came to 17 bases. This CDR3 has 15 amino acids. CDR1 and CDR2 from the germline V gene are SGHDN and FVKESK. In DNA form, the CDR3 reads TGTGCCAGCAGCCAAAGTATCCAGGGGAAATCTGGCTACACCTTC. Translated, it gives CASSQSIQGKSGYTF. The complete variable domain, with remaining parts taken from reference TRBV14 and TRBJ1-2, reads EAGVTQFPSHSVIEKGQTVTLRCDPISGHDNLYWYRRVMGKEIKFLLHFVKESKQDESGMPNNRFLAERTGGTYSTLKVQPAELEDSGVYFCASSQSIQGKSGYTFGSGTRLTVV.

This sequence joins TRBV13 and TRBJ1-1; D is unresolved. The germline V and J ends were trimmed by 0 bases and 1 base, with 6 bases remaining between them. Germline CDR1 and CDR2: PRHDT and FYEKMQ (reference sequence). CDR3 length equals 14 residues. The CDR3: CASSLGQRNTEAFF. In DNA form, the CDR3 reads TGTGCCAGCAGCTTAGGACAGAGGAACACTGAAGCTTTCTTT.

Here the CDR3 reads CASRGDRGGSYEQYF. The CDR3 DNA is TGTGCCAGCAGAGGGGACAGGGGGGGATCCTACGAGCAGTACTTC. The genes are TRBV7-9 and TRBJ2-7; the match to TRBD1 covers 11 bases. The ends lost 6 bases at V and 1 base at J; junction bases unmatched: 5. There are 15 residues in the CDR3. Germline V gene lookup returns CDR1 SEHNR and CDR2 FQNEAQ (reference sequence).